A single sample gave rise to the 15 T cell receptor beta chains below, sequenced in a study of blood T cells in healthy people across ages. A second PCR of about 7 to 11 cycles used a sample-barcoded 5' primer and a J-beta primer mix. MiXCR, run by TCRdb on the 5' RACE reads, gives a single entry per CDR3 protein. In the table there are hundreds of thousands of distinct CDR3 sequences, around half of which are singletons. Sequences were obtained from blood. The receptors stem from a man aged 80 or over in good health.

The rearrangement joins TRBV20-1 to TRBJ2-1, with D perhaps being TRBD1 or TRBD2 (5 bases each). The V gene's germline CDR1 is DFQATT and CDR2 SNEGSKA (reference sequence). Trimming took 7 bases from V and 13 from J, leaving 26 bases between them. The CDR3 runs to 14 residues. CDR3 coding DNA: TGCAGTGTCTTTCTCGGGGCGCTTCAGGAGACCCAGTTCTTC. Its protein is CSVFLGALQETQFF.

The chain recombines TRBV3-1 with TRBJ2-2, with D perhaps matching TRBD2 (5 bases). The V end lost 4 bases, the J end lost 6 bases, and 18 bases lay between the germline ends. Germline values: CDR1 LGHDT, CDR2 YNNKEL (reference sequence). The CDR3 length is 16 residues. Written as DNA, the CDR3 is TGTGCCAGCAGCCGCCGGGCGGACTTCTTCGCCGGGGAGCTGTTTTTT. It codes for CASSRRADFFAGELFF.

The rearrangement links TRBV18 to TRBJ1-5; D gene unclear. Between the trimmed V and J ends, which lost 1 base and 0 bases, there was a span of 10 bases. Germline V lookup: CDR1 KGHSH, CDR2 LQKENI. The CDR3 covers 16 residues. Here the CDR3 reads CASSPQFSHSNQPQHF. CDR3 sequence (DNA): TGTGCCAGCTCACCACAATTCAGCCATAGCAATCAGCCCCAGCATTTT.

This clonotype turned up a few times. This rearrangement joins TRBV29-1 to TRBJ1-4; 10 nucleotides align to TRBD1. The V gene's germline CDR1 is SQVTM and CDR2 ANQGSEA. The junction had 7 bases not matched to a gene; V was cut back by 3 bases and J by 6 bases. The CDR3 is 15 residues long. CDR3 protein: CSVDSPGTGDEKLFF. CDR3 bases: TGCAGCGTTGACAGTCCCGGGACAGGGGATGAAAAACTGTTTTTT.

J is TRBJ1-1 and V is TRBV4-2; maybe TRBD1 (5 bases). The CDR3 has 15 residues. V gave up 0 bases and J gave up 1 base, with 9 bases separating them. CDR1 LGHNA and CDR2 YNFKEQ come from the germline V gene. The CDR3 region is CASSQDEGPNTEAFF. The CDR3 DNA sequence: TGTGCCAGCAGCCAAGATGAGGGGCCGAACACTGAAGCTTTCTTT.

V usage is TRBV29-1 and J usage is TRBJ1-1; tentatively, D is TRBD1 (5 bases). V lost 4 bases and J 3 bases, leaving 15 bases between the germline ends. This CDR3 comprises 14 residues. The germline V gene has CDR1 SQVTM and CDR2 ANQGSEA. DNA for the CDR3: TGCAGCGTTGTTGCCCAGGGCCTATACACTGAAGCTTTCTTT. It translates to CSVVAQGLYTEAFF.

The V gene is TRBV14, the J gene TRBJ2-3; D unresolved. Trimming took off 4 bases at V and 3 bases at J, with 11 bases between the two ends. CDR1 SGHDN and CDR2 FVKESK come from the germline V gene. There are 14 residues in the CDR3. The CDR3 bases are TGTGCCAGCAGCCCCCTAGGGTATACAGATACGCAGTATTTT. Its protein is CASSPLGYTDTQYF.

The V gene is TRBV5-1, the J gene TRBJ2-7; D not certain. The CDR3 length is 13 residues. Deletions cut 3 bases from V and 3 bases from J, with 10 bases between. Per the germline V gene, CDR1 is SGHRS and CDR2 is YFSETQ. The CDR3 loop reads CASSSDGRYEQYF. CDR3 in DNA: TGCGCCAGCAGCTCCGACGGGCGCTACGAGCAGTACTTC.

The V and J genes are TRBV21-1 and TRBJ1-4; whether TRBD1, the table's D call, matches the DNA was not checked. TRBV21-1 is labeled a pseudogene. This CDR3 spans 15 amino acids. CDR3: CAQQHPGQGAGKLFF. In DNA form, the CDR3 reads TGTGCCCAACAGCACCCCGGACAGGGGGCGGGAAAACTGTTTTTT.

The chain uses TRBV9 and TRBJ2-3; D is perhaps TRBD2 (5 bases). Trimming shortened V by 4 bases and J by 3 bases, and 18 bases separated the two germline ends. The germline gives CDR1 SGDLS, CDR2 YYNGEE. The CDR3 covers 16 residues. The chain's CDR3 is CASSPLGGFSTDTQYF. In nucleotides, the CDR3 is TGTGCCAGCAGCCCCTTAGGAGGATTTTCTACAGATACGCAGTATTTT.

This clonotype was observed a handful of times. The rearrangement uses TRBV14 and TRBJ1-1, with D hard to call. The CDR3 consists of 14 residues. Germline V gene lookup returns CDR1 SGHDN and CDR2 FVKESK. Trimming removed 4 bases at V and 1 base at J, with 10 bases between. The CDR3 DNA is TGTGCCAGCAGCCCTGGACCGAGGAACACTGAAGCTTTCTTT. This gives the protein CASSPGPRNTEAFF.

The V and J genes are TRBV5-1 and TRBJ2-1; D ambiguous. The better agreement between TRBJ2-7 and the DNA end casts doubt on the J call. The CDR3 runs to 15 residues. Germline assignment: CDR1 SGHRS and CDR2 YFSETQ. CDR3 DNA sequence: TGCGCCAGCAGCCATTCCGCCGTCTCCTACAATGAGCAGTACTTC. Protein product: CASSHSAVSYNEQYF.

This clonotype was seen a few times. The chain joins TRBV11-3 to TRBJ2-1, with 9 positions matching TRBD2. Germline trimming cut 4 bases from V and 6 bases from J; bases unmatched to any gene: 10. The germline V gene has CDR1 SGHNT and CDR2 YENEEA. The CDR3 is made up of 16 amino acids. The CDR3 DNA reads TGTGCCAGCAGCTCAATAAGCGGGAGGCAGGGCAATGAGCAGTTCTTC. Translated, it gives CASSSISGRQGNEQFF. Full variable domain (missing parts from reference TRBV11-3 and TRBJ2-1): EAGVVQSPRYKIIEKKQPVAFWCNPISGHNTLYWYLQNLGQGPELLIRYENEEAVDDSQLPKDRFSAERLKGVDSTLKIQPAELGDSAVYLCASSSISGRQGNEQFFGPGTRLTVL.

As concerns this clonotype: This may stem from a read error, because a much larger clone lies one nucleotide away. The chain recombines TRBV12-3 or TRBV12-4 with TRBJ1-2; D is unclear. This CDR3 spans 13 amino acids. V was clipped by 6 bases and J by 2 bases, with 10 bases between them. CDR3: CASSPDVNYGYTF. CDR3 sequence (DNA): TGTGCCAGCAGCCCGGACGTGAACTATGGCTACACCTTC.

The chain joins TRBV4-1 to TRBJ2-1, with 9 bases fitting TRBD2. The CDR3 totals 21 residues. CDR1 and CDR2 (germline): MGHRA, YSYEKL. Germline trimming cut 0 bases from V and 1 base from J; bases unmatched to any gene: 16. CDR3 sequence reads: CASSQDPAGGPLRGSYNEQFF. The DNA of the CDR3 is TGCGCCAGCAGCCAAGATCCGGCGGGGGGGCCTCTCCGGGGGTCCTACAATGAGCAGTTCTTC.